This T cell receptor beta chain is drawn from a study of blood T cell repertoires in COVID-19 (dated by TCRdb to the early 2020s). The study in broad terms: Samples from collaborators originated in the United States, Italy and Spain and spanned both the acute and convalescent phases of COVID-19. The prospective study material was composed of cDNA or gDNA derived from T cells, B-cell-depleted T cells, or PBMCs. Subjects who had been exposed to COVID-19, were actively infected with it, or had recovered from it provided the deeply sampled blood TCRbeta repertoires that made up the dataset. A freely available public database, intended as a resource for researchers studying the immune response to SARS-CoV-2, is where the repertoires were released. Samples were obtained from the ongoing ImmuneRACE study (first 160 participants) and from about 1,300 subjects provided by 6 global collaborators. Nearly every sample came with metadata listing a de-identified subject ID, COVID-19 status, age in years and sex. HLA class I and class II types, where available, came from metadata supplied by the sample provider rather than from assay-based typing. General conclusions and limits of the study: The amount of clinical and demographic metadata varied by source and participant and was provided uncurated.

V is cut by 8 bases and J by 2 bases, and the space between the germline ends is 12 bases. CDR1 and CDR2, per the germline V gene (reference sequence), are MNHNY and SVGAGI. Counted from cysteine to phenylalanine, this CDR3 has 13 amino acids. Only the CDR3 portion is preserved as DNA: 39 bases, with reading frame beginning at the first base. In Seattle, one collaborating source enrolled patients while the infection was active and tracked those patients longitudinally over the course of disease. Each collaborating institution followed its own protocols to collect whole blood in K2EDTA tubes. For TCRbeta analysis, collaborators shipped samples in one of three forms: frozen whole blood, isolated PBMCs, or DNA extracted from either of those sample types. Worth noting for this clone: This receptor's antigen is unknown. No quality values exist for individual bases; no much larger clone is one base distant.

TCRbeta CDR3 regions were amplified from genomic DNA using the immunoSEQ Assay, a bias-controlled multiplex PCR. The paper's data handling went like this. The number of nucleated cells in each sample was estimated from the amplification of reference gene primers within the assay. To quantify the absolute abundance of each unique TCRbeta CDR3 rearrangement, sequence reads were collapsed and filtered. For each sample, productive Simpson clonality was calculated as the square root of Simpson's diversity index across productive rearrangements. Here the immuneACCESS table is served through TCRdb, limited to in-frame sequences with V and J called. Missing clones are a known gap in these copies; in checked studies unresolved V genes cover under half, and the rest lacks a known reason. That table supplies the V and J calls and clone size; D and trimming were determined from the DNA. For this sample the table gives about 89,000 clones, of which nearly 80% were detected only once. The ten largest clones take up about 6% of the sample.

The sequence was collected from a man between 70 and 80 years old with COVID-19, enrolled during active disease. The material sequenced was peripheral blood. The rearrangement combines TRBV6-6 with TRBJ2-5; TRBD1 could be the D gene, as 6 bases match. The nucleotide sequence reads as follows: TGTGCCAGCCGACGGGACATACAAGAGACCCAGTACTTC. It translates as CASRRDIQETQYF.